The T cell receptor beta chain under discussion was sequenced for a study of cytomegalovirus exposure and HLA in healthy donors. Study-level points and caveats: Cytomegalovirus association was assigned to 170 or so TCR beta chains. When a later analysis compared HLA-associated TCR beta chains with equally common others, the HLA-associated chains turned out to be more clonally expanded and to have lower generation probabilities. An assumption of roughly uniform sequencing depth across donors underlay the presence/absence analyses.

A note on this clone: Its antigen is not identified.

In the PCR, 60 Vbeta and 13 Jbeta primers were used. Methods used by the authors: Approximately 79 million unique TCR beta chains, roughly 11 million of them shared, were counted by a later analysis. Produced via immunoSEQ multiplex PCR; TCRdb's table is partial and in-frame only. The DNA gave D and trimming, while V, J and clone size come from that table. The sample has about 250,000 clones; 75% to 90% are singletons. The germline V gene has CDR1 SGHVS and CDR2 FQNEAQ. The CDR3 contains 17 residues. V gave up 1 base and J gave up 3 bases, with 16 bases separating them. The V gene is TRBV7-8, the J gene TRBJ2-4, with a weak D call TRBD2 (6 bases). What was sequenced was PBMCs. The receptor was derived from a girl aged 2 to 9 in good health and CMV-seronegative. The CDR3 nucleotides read TGTGCCAGCAGCTTAGGGCCGGCGGGGACTCACAAAAACATTCAGTACTTC. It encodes CASSLGPAGTHKNIQYF.